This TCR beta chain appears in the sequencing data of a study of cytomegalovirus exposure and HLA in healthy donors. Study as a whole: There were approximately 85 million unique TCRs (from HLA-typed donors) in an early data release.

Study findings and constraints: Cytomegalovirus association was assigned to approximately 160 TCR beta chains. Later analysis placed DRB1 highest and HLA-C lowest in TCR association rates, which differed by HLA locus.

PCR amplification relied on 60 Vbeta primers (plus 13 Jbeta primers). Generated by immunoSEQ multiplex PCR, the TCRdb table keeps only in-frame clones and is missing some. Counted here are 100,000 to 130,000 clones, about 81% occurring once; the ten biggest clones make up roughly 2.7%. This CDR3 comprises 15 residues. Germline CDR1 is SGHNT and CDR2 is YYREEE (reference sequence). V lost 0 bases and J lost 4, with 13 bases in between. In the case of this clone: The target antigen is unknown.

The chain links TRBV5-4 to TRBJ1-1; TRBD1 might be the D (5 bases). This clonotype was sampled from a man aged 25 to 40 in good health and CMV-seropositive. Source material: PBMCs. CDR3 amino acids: CASSLDGARSTEAFF. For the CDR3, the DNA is TGTGCCAGCAGCTTGGATGGGGCCCGTAGCACTGAAGCTTTCTTT.